The 22 T cell receptor beta chains listed next were all sequenced from one sample in a study of cytomegalovirus exposure and HLA in healthy donors. Data came from immunoSEQ multiplex PCR; TCRdb stores just in-frame clones and leaves some out. The sample includes roughly 140,000 clones, 88% of them seen just once. Sequenced: PBMCs. Receptor source: a woman between 18 and 30 years old in good health and CMV-seropositive.

This clone appeared once. In nucleotides, the CDR3 is TGTGCCTGGCAGGGGGACGGAAACACCATATATTTT. Protein: CAWQGDGNTIYF. This rearrangement joins TRBV30 to TRBJ1-3; 7 nucleotides line up with TRBD1. There are 12 residues in the CDR3. Unmatched junction bases numbered 2, after V lost 5 bases and J lost 4 bases. CDR1 GTSNPN and CDR2 SVGIG come from the germline V gene (reference sequence). The full variable domain, in which reference TRBV30 and TRBJ1-3 provide the parts outside the CDR3, is SQTIHQWPATLVQPVGSPLSLECTVEGTSNPNLYWYRQAAGRGLQLLFYSVGIGQISSEVPQNLSASRPQDRQFILSSKKLLLSDSGFYLCAWQGDGNTIYFGEGSWLTVV.

This clone was seen a single time. The rearrangement links TRBV30 to TRBJ1-5, with TRBD1 matching over 8 bases. With 4 bases clipped from V and 4 bases from J, the junction kept 6 bases outside the gene matches. Germline CDR1 and CDR2: GTSNPN and SVGIG (reference sequence). The CDR3 sequence is 14 residues long. The CDR3 nucleotides read TGTGCCTGGAAAAAAGGACAGGGTAATCAGCCCCAGCATTTT. Amino acids: CAWKKGQGNQPQHF. The full variable domain, its missing parts supplied by reference TRBV30 and TRBJ1-5, is SQTIHQWPATLVQPVGSPLSLECTVEGTSNPNLYWYRQAAGRGLQLLFYSVGIGQISSEVPQNLSASRPQDRQFILSSKKLLLSDSGFYLCAWKKGQGNQPQHFGDGTRLSIL.

The V and J genes are TRBV5-4 and TRBJ1-5; tentative D call: TRBD1 (5 bases). Per germline, CDR1 SGHNT and CDR2 YYREEE (reference sequence). The CDR3 is 18 residues long. V shed 3 bases and J shed 2 bases, with 21 bases lying between them. The CDR3: CASSSSSGIPLGNQPQHF. The CDR3 DNA reads TGTGCCAGCAGCTCGTCATCAGGGATCCCTTTAGGCAATCAGCCCCAGCATTTT.

V and J are TRBV27 and TRBJ1-1; tentatively, D is TRBD1 (5 bases). The CDR3 consists of 14 residues. V lost 7 bases, J lost 7 bases, and 19 bases lay in between. Germline CDR1 and CDR2: MNHEY and SMNVEV (reference sequence). CDR3 residues: CASIMRGRVGEAFF. The CDR3 region has the DNA TGTGCCAGCATCATGCGGGGGAGGGTGGGTGAAGCTTTCTTT.

This chain links TRBV28 with TRBJ1-1; no definite D call. Trimming pared 3 bases from V and 2 bases from J, leaving 7 bases between. Germline V gene sequence: CDR1 MDHEN, CDR2 SYDVKM. The CDR3 spans 13 residues. For the CDR3, the DNA is TGTGCCAGCAGTTTTAACAGAAACACTGAAGCTTTCTTT. This gives the protein CASSFNRNTEAFF.

This clone was counted between two and nine times. The rearrangement uses TRBV6-5 and TRBJ2-7, with D tentatively TRBD2 (5 bases). CDR1 and CDR2 from the germline V gene are MNHEY and SVGAGI. The CDR3 covers 15 residues. V shed 0 bases and J shed 6 bases, with 15 bases lying between them. CDR3 nucleotides: TGTGCCAGCAGTTACTCGACTCGCCAGAGCGGCGAGCAGTACTTC. Its translation is CASSYSTRQSGEQYF.

As for this clone: The sample holds other DNA sequences that translate to the same CDR3. The chain is built from TRBV5-1 and TRBJ2-7; TRBD2 agrees at 10 bases. The germline V gene has CDR1 SGHRS and CDR2 YFSETQ. The CDR3 runs to 14 residues. V lost 3 bases and J lost 1; bases outside the gene matches: 1. CDR3 sequence: CASSWTSGSYEQYF. For the CDR3, the DNA is TGCGCCAGCAGCTGGACTAGCGGTTCCTACGAGCAGTACTTC.

The gene calls are TRBV28 and TRBJ1-5; 9 positions match TRBD1. The CDR3 spans 15 residues. Germline CDR1 MDHEN, CDR2 SYDVKM. V lost 2 bases, J lost 6 bases, and 5 bases stayed unmatched. The CDR3 bases are TGTGCCAGCAGTTTAAACAGGGGGCCCATTCAGCCCCAGCATTTT. Its translation is CASSLNRGPIQPQHF.

V usage is TRBV6-1 and J usage is TRBJ2-7, with D hard to call. V was cut by 5 bases and J by 2 bases, with 4 bases left in between. This CDR3 region has 11 residues. Per germline, CDR1 MNHNS and CDR2 SASEGT. CDR3 bases: TGTGCCAGCAGTATCACCTACGAGCAGTACTTC. Translation gives CASSITYEQYF.

This chain uses TRBV5-1 with TRBJ1-2, with 7 bases aligning to TRBD1. Unmatched junction bases numbered 4, after V lost 1 base and J lost 4 bases. The CDR3 runs to 14 residues. Germline CDR1 and CDR2: SGHRS and YFSETQ. The CDR3 loop is CASSLQGESYGYTF. DNA for the CDR3: TGCGCCAGCAGCTTGCAGGGGGAATCCTATGGCTACACCTTC. Supplemented by reference TRBV5-1 and TRBJ1-2, the full variable domain reads KAGVTQTPRYLIKTRGQQVTLSCSPISGHRSVSWYQQTPGQGLQFLFEYFSETQRNKGNFPGRFSGRQFSNSRSEMNVSTLELGDSALYLCASSLQGESYGYTFGSGTRLTVV.

CDR3 nucleotides: TGTGCCAGCAGTGAAGAAGCGGGACTAGCGGGACGGACAGCGGGGGAGCTGTTTTTT. Translated: CASSEEAGLAGRTAGELFF. This sequence joins TRBV6-1 and TRBJ2-2, with 13 bases lining up with TRBD2. The CDR3 runs 19 residues. The germline CDR1 and CDR2 sequences are MNHNS and SASEGT. The junction had 13 bases not matched to a gene; V was cut back by 1 base and J by 8 bases.

The V call is TRBV6-6, the J call TRBJ1-1; possible D gene TRBD1, 5 bases. V lost 11 bases, J lost 5 bases, and 21 bases lay in between. The CDR3 has 14 residues. Germline assignment: CDR1 MNHNY and CDR2 SVGAGI (reference sequence). This chain's CDR3 is CACHMGRVKTEAFF. The CDR3 DNA sequence: TGTGCCTGTCACATGGGCAGGGTAAAAACTGAAGCTTTCTTT.

This clone was seen a handful of times. The chain carries TRBV12-5 and TRBJ1-1; possibly TRBD1 for D (5 bases). The CDR3 totals 16 residues. Trimming stripped 0 bases from V and 1 base from J, with 12 bases between. Per germline, CDR1 LGHNT and CDR2 FRNRAP. The CDR3 DNA reads TGTGCTAGTGGTTTGGTCCAGGGAGGGTCGAACACTGAAGCTTTCTTT. Its protein is CASGLVQGGSNTEAFF.

The V gene is TRBV28, the J gene TRBJ1-5, with D maybe TRBD1 (5 bases). Per the germline V gene, CDR1 is MDHEN and CDR2 is SYDVKM. This CDR3 region has 15 residues. Trimming took off 7 bases at V and 0 bases at J, with 13 bases between the two ends. This chain's CDR3 is CASTSAGRSNQPQHF. The CDR3 coding sequence is TGTGCCAGCACCTCGGCAGGGCGTAGCAATCAGCCCCAGCATTTT.

This clone was recorded only once. This sequence joins TRBV2 and TRBJ1-5; possible D gene TRBD1, 5 bases. V was trimmed by 5 bases and J by 2 bases, leaving 7 bases between them. CDR1 SNHLY and CDR2 FYNNEI come from the germline V gene. This CDR3 spans 13 amino acids. In DNA form, the CDR3 reads TGTGCCAGCAGTTGGGGGGGCAATCAGCCCCAGCATTTT. This gives the protein CASSWGGNQPQHF.

The chain joins TRBV28 to TRBJ2-3; 8 bases match TRBD1. V was clipped by 5 bases and J by 1 base; unmatched bases: 5. Germline CDR1 MDHEN, CDR2 SYDVKM. CDR3 length: 15 amino acids. The DNA for the CDR3 is TGTGCCAGCAGTGCGACAGGGGCCCGCACAGATACGCAGTATTTT. Translation gives CASSATGARTDTQYF.

This clone was recorded once. The chain employs TRBV10-3 and TRBJ2-2; D might be TRBD2 (6 bases). Germline V gene sequence: CDR1 ENHRY, CDR2 SYGVKD. Trimming removed 8 bases from V and 5 bases from J, with 24 bases in between. The CDR3 spans 17 residues. CDR3: CAIGVAGPGIVTGELFF. The CDR3 nucleotides are TGTGCCATCGGCGTCGCGGGACCTGGGATCGTGACCGGGGAGCTGTTTTTT.

CDR3 nucleotides: TGTGCCAGCAGTGAAGCACACCAACAGAGAACAGATACGCAGTATTTT. Encoded protein: CASSEAHQQRTDTQYF. J is TRBJ2-3 and V is TRBV2; no reliable D call. The V gene lost 0 bases and the J gene lost 3 bases, with 13 bases spanning the gap. Per germline, CDR1 SNHLY and CDR2 FYNNEI. This CDR3 comprises 16 residues.

Written as DNA, the CDR3 is TGTGCCAGCAGCGTAGAGGGGACTAGCGGGGTCTACGAGCAGTACTTC. It specifies CASSVEGTSGVYEQYF. The chain uses TRBV9 and TRBJ2-7; 13 bases match TRBD2. Germline V gene data show CDR1 as SGDLS and CDR2 as YYNGEE. This CDR3 region has 16 residues. V shed 0 bases and J 3 bases; nucleotides not matched to a gene: 3. The full variable domain, rest sourced from reference TRBV9 and TRBJ2-7, is DSGVTQTPKHLITATGQRVTLRCSPRSGDLSVYWYQQSLDQGLQFLIQYYNGEERAKGNILERFSAQQFPDLHSELNLSSLELGDSALYFCASSVEGTSGVYEQYFGPGTRLTVT.

The chain uses TRBV5-4 and TRBJ2-5, with D maybe TRBD1 (6 bases). There are 12 residues in the CDR3. Germline CDR1 reads SGHNT; CDR2 reads YYREEE (reference sequence). Trimming took off 2 bases at V and 6 bases at J, with 8 bases between the two ends. CDR3 nucleotides: TGTGCCAGCAGCTTTCAGGGGAAGACCCAGTACTTC. Its translation is CASSFQGKTQYF.

This chain connects TRBV28 to TRBJ2-7, with TRBD2 as a possible D gene (6 bases). Deletions cut 7 bases from V and 3 bases from J, with 10 bases between. The CDR3 totals 12 residues. Germline CDR1 is MDHEN and CDR2 is SYDVKM. The CDR3 nucleotides are TGTGCCAGCATGGCGGGGCGCTACGAGCAGTACTTC. Translation gives CASMAGRYEQYF.

The chain is built from TRBV7-9 and TRBJ2-5; TRBD2 agrees at 11 bases. The CDR3 has 15 amino acids. Germline CDR1 is SEHNR and CDR2 is FQNEAQ (reference sequence). J lost 5 bases, V lost 7 bases, and 9 bases had no gene match. CDR3 DNA sequence: TGTGCCAGCACCCAACCTAGCGGGGGGCGGGAGACCCAGTACTTC. Encoded protein: CASTQPSGGRETQYF.